The 2 T cell receptor beta chains presented below share a single source sample, sequenced in a study of shared clonotypes between healthy human individuals. Repertoires were generated with immunoSEQ multiplex PCR, while TCRdb's copy carries only in-frame clones and drops some. The sample includes roughly 760,000 clones, under 80% of them seen just once. Material: memory CD4+ T cells sorted from blood. Subset defined: CD45RA-negative fraction. These receptors all stem from a woman aged 30 to 39 in good health.

The chain joins TRBV19 to TRBJ2-1; 8 bases are a match to TRBD2. CDR3 length: 15 residues. Germline V gives CDR1 LNHDA, CDR2 SQIVND (reference sequence). V was pared by 9 bases and J by 0 bases, with 7 bases of the junction left unmatched. The CDR3 loop is CASRTSPLSYNEQFF. For the CDR3, the DNA is TGTGCCAGCCGGACTAGCCCACTCTCCTACAATGAGCAGTTCTTC.

V and J are TRBV5-1 and TRBJ1-1; tentative D call: TRBD1 (5 bases). Trimming left V 3 bases short and J 1 base short, with 10 bases between. The CDR3 is made up of 14 amino acids. Germline loops: CDR1 SGHRS, CDR2 YFSETQ. This chain's CDR3 is CASSSRDENTEAFF. In DNA, the CDR3 is TGCGCCAGCAGCTCTCGGGACGAGAACACTGAAGCTTTCTTT.